One T cell receptor beta chain is described in this entry. The source of the sample is a study of beta chain features in type 1 diabetes. Purity exceeded 95% in all sorted populations. All of the isolated RNA was reverse transcribed, so expressed TCRB transcripts were sequenced. Sequenced by immunoSEQ multiplex PCR; TCRdb stores in-frame clones only, minus some. The sample consists of 850,000 to 900,000 clones, about a sixth of them appearing once. This CDR3 is 13 amino acids long. The V gene's germline CDR1 is SGHTS and CDR2 YDEGEE. Trimming shortened V by 3 bases and J by 7 bases, and 10 bases separated the two germline ends.

The chain employs TRBV5-8 and TRBJ2-2; D call uncertain. The sequenced sample consisted of naive CD4+ T cells from blood. This TCR derives from a young woman in good health. The CDR3 nucleotides read TGTGCCAGCAGCTCGCACACACGCGGGGAGCTGTTTTTT. This translates into CASSSHTRGELFF.